This T cell receptor (beta chain) was recorded in a study of blood T cell repertoires in COVID-19. Study-wide background: COVID-19 samples collected from the United States, Italy and Spain covered acute and convalescent phases. T cells, B-cell-depleted T cells, or PBMCs supplied cDNA or gDNA.

Methods used by the authors: Estimation of nucleated cell counts was performed using reference gene primer amplification. Clones were read by immunoSEQ multiplex PCR, and TCRdb kept only the in-frame ones, dropping some. V and J calls and clone size follow that table, whereas D and trimming were derived from the DNA. The sample includes more than 100,000 clones, about 79% of them seen just once. Germline loops: CDR1 SGHRS, CDR2 YFSETQ. The CDR3 contains 14 residues. The V and J ends lost 5 bases and 3 bases respectively, with 14 bases between them. The clonotype was recovered from a woman in her 70s with acute or convalescent COVID-19. The chain has TRBV5-1 and TRBJ1-2; TRBD1 is a possible D gene (5 bases). The sample taken for sequencing was peripheral blood. Here the CDR3 reads CASSMDTRDYGYTF. The DNA of the CDR3 is TGCGCCAGCAGTATGGACACCCGAGACTATGGCTACACCTTC.